Listed below are T cell receptor beta chains from one sample, sequenced in a study of OX40 agonist ivuxolimab in advanced cancers. Method: immunoSEQ multiplex PCR; TCRdb's copy keeps in-frame clones and lacks some. The sample includes more than 75,000 clones, 85% to 90% of them seen just once. The sequenced sample was CD4+ or CD8+ T cells sorted from blood, obtained in a trial of the OX40 agonist ivuxolimab. Receptors were obtained from an adult with an advanced solid tumor such as melanoma, head and neck, liver or kidney cancer. Both conserved end residues are part of each CDR3. The D gene is left open where the match is weak. Clone size, where shown, is once, few, many, or a class for clones that have expanded.

TRBJ1-5 | TRBD1 | NA | TRBV6-5 | TGTGCCAGCAGTTCCTTTGGACAGGGAGGTCAGCCCCAGCATTTT | CASSSFGQGGQPQHF
TRBJ1-2 | NA | NA | TRBV5-8 | TGTGCCAGCAGCTTGGAACAGAATAACTATGGCTACACCTTC | CASSLEQNNYGYTF
TRBJ1-4 | NA | NA | TRBV5-6 | TGTGCCAGCAGCCCTGGACACTCAACTAATGAAAAACTGTTTTTT | CASSPGHSTNEKLFF
TRBJ2-3 | TRBD1 | NA | TRBV4-3 | TGCGCCAGCAGTGGACAGGGGGCCACAGATACGCAGTATTTT | CASSGQGATDTQYF
TRBJ1-2 | NA | NA | TRBV6-1 | TGTGCCAGCAGTCGGACGGATAATTTCGGCTACACCTTC | CASSRTDNFGYTF
TRBJ2-4 | TRBD2 | NA | TRBV6-5 | TGTGCCAGCAGTAGGGGTGTATGGGAGGGCATTCAGTACTTC | CASSRGVWEGIQYF
TRBJ2-7 | NA | NA | TRBV7-9 | TGTGCCAGCAGCTCATCAGGGGTTGACGAGCAGTACTTC | CASSSSGVDEQYF
TRBJ1-2 | NA | few | TRBV6-1 | TGTGCCAGCAGTGAGCAGGGAGACGACTATGGCTACACCTTC | CASSEQGDDYGYTF
TRBJ2-3 | NA | few | TRBV10-3 | TGTGCCATCAAGGTGCGGGGTCCCACAGATACGCAGTATTTT | CAIKVRGPTDTQYF
TRBJ2-2 | NA | NA | TRBV7-3 | TGTGCCAGCAGCTTAGAGGGGTCCGGGGAGCTGTTTTTT | CASSLEGSGELFF
TRBJ1-6 | TRBD1 | once | TRBV27 | TGTGCCAGCAGTTCGGTGGGACAGCCCTTGGCACCCCTCCACTTT | CASSSVGQPLAPLHF
TRBJ1-1 | TRBD1 | NA | TRBV4-1 | TGCGCCAGCAGCCAAGGTGACAGGGGCGCCTACACTGAAGCTTTCTTT | CASSQGDRGAYTEAFF
TRBJ2-1 | NA | NA | TRBV4-2 | TGTGCCAGCAGCCAAGGACTAGTCGGGTACAATGAGCAGTTCTTC | CASSQGLVGYNEQFF
TRBJ1-2 | NA | NA | TRBV19 | TGTGCCAGTAGTATACCCCAGGGAGCTAACTATGGCTACACCTTC | CASSIPQGANYGYTF
TRBJ1-1 | TRBD1 | few | TRBV15 | TGTGCCACCAGCAGGGACAGGGTGAACACTGAAGCTTTCTTT | CATSRDRVNTEAFF
TRBJ1-2 | TRBD1 | medium-sized | TRBV6-5 | TGTGCCAGCAAGCGGGGACAGGGTTCTTATGGCTACACCTTC | CASKRGQGSYGYTF
TRBJ2-7 | TRBD2 | NA | TRBV23-1 | TGCGCCAGCAGTCAGCCCGATACTAGCGGGGGAACCTACGAGCAGTACTTC | CASSQPDTSGGTYEQYF
TRBJ2-7 | TRBD1 | NA | TRBV14 | TGTGCCAGCAGCCCCCGGACAGGGGGCGGCGAGCAGTACTTC | CASSPRTGGGEQYF
TRBJ1-1 | TRBD1 | NA | TRBV5-6 | TGTGCCAGCACCCTGACAGGGGGGAACACTGAAGCTTTCTTT | CASTLTGGNTEAFF